One and the same sample provided the 9 T cell receptor beta chains below, sequenced in a study of T cells in tumors after PD-1 blockade. The assay was immunoSEQ multiplex PCR, and TCRdb's table has in-frame clones only and misses some. The sample shows 45,000 to 50,000 clones, approximately 79% of them seen only once. Sample: PBMCs, taken before anti-PD-1 therapy. The source of these receptors is a human donor with advanced basal cell or squamous cell carcinoma (not recorded which).

Only a few counts were recorded for this clone. The chain has TRBV6-5 and TRBJ1-1; unclear D gene. The germline V and J ends were trimmed by 2 bases and 0 bases, with 7 bases remaining between them. The CDR3 has 14 amino acids. Germline-derived CDR1 and CDR2 are MNHEY and SVGAGI. CDR3 DNA sequence: TGTGCCAGCAGTTACGGTCCGGTGAACACTGAAGCTTTCTTT. It yields the protein CASSYGPVNTEAFF.

This chain joins TRBV5-5 and TRBJ2-7; 7 nucleotides align to TRBD2. J was trimmed by 2 bases and V by 3 bases; bases with no gene match: 8. The CDR3 is 15 amino acids. CDR1 and CDR2 from the germline V gene are SGHKS and YYEKEE (reference sequence). CDR3 nucleotide sequence: TGTGCCAGCAGCTCCGCAGCGGGATCTACCTACGAGCAGTACTTC. Translation gives CASSSAAGSTYEQYF.

The rearrangement joins TRBV28 to TRBJ2-7; D might be TRBD1 (9 bases). V was clipped by 4 bases and J by 2 bases, with 21 bases between them. Looked up from germline, CDR1 is MDHEN and CDR2 is SYDVKM. This CDR3 contains 17 residues. This CDR3 reads CASSSGGGQGLTYEQYF. The CDR3 DNA is TGTGCCAGCAGTTCGGGGGGGGGACAGGGCCTCACCTACGAGCAGTACTTC.

The gene calls are TRBV3-1 (or the pseudogene TRBV3-2) and TRBJ2-3; TRBD1 matches at 9 bases. Trimming at V came to 5 bases and at J to 3 bases, leaving 12 bases not matched to a gene. The germline CDR1 and CDR2 sequences are LGHDT and YNNKEL (reference sequence). This CDR3 spans 17 amino acids. CDR3 bases: TGTGCCAGCAGCGCATTATACGGACAGGGGAGGACAGATACGCAGTATTTT. It yields the protein CASSALYGQGRTDTQYF.

The chain combines TRBV2 with TRBJ2-7, with D hard to call. Trimming left V 6 bases short and J 7 bases short, with 46 bases between. The germline V gene encodes CDR1 SNHLY and CDR2 FYNNEI. This CDR3 region has 23 residues. The CDR3 DNA sequence: TGTGCCAGCAGCACGACCCTCCTCAACAACGGGTCGATCAAGGTCAGTGGAGTGTTTGAGCAGTACTTC. Translation gives CASSTTLLNNGSIKVSGVFEQYF. Based on the CDR3 plus reference TRBV2 and TRBJ2-7, the full variable domain is EPEVTQTPSHQVTQMGQEVILRCVPISNHLYFYWYRQILGQKVEFLVSFYNNEISEKSEIFDDQFSVERPDGSNFTLKIRSTKLEDSAMYFCASSTTLLNNGSIKVSGVFEQYFGPGTRLTVT.

The rearrangement uses TRBV19 and TRBJ1-5; D gene uncertain. Germline lookup yields CDR1 LNHDA and CDR2 SQIVND (reference sequence). Trimming stripped 5 bases from V and 6 bases from J, with 11 bases between. This CDR3 comprises 13 residues. CDR3 protein: CASSSQDGQPQHF. CDR3 coding DNA: TGTGCCAGTAGTTCGCAGGACGGTCAGCCCCAGCATTTT.

The J gene is TRBJ2-1, the V gene TRBV27, with 9 bases that match TRBD2. V shed 3 bases and J 0 bases; nucleotides not matched to a gene: 6. Germline values: CDR1 MNHEY, CDR2 SMNVEV (reference sequence). The CDR3 contains 17 residues. The CDR3 DNA reads as TGTGCCAGCAGTTTCTTTAGCGGGGGTAGCTCCTACAATGAGCAGTTCTTC. Its protein is CASSFFSGGSSYNEQFF.

The rearrangement uses TRBV13 and TRBJ2-1, with 8 bases fitting TRBD2. This CDR3 contains 16 residues. With V trimmed by 3 bases and J by 4 bases, 8 bases remained unmatched. Germline V lookup: CDR1 PRHDT, CDR2 FYEKMQ (reference sequence). CDR3 residues: CASSFEAGALYNEQFF. Written as DNA, the CDR3 is TGTGCCAGCAGCTTCGAAGCGGGAGCTTTATACAATGAGCAGTTCTTC. The full variable domain, with the rest looked up from reference TRBV13 and TRBJ2-1, is AAGVIQSPRHLIKEKRETATLKCYPIPRHDTVYWYQQGPGQDPQFLISFYEKMQSDKGSIPDRFSAQQFSDYHSELNMSSLELGDSALYFCASSFEAGALYNEQFFGPGTRLTVL.

The chain links TRBV28 to TRBJ2-7; unclear D gene. The CDR3 is 11 amino acids. Trimming pared 4 bases from V and 3 bases from J, leaving 4 bases between. Germline CDR1 MDHEN, CDR2 SYDVKM. The CDR3 nucleotides are TGTGCCAGCAGTTCCCTCTACGAGCAGTACTTC. Amino acids: CASSSLYEQYF.